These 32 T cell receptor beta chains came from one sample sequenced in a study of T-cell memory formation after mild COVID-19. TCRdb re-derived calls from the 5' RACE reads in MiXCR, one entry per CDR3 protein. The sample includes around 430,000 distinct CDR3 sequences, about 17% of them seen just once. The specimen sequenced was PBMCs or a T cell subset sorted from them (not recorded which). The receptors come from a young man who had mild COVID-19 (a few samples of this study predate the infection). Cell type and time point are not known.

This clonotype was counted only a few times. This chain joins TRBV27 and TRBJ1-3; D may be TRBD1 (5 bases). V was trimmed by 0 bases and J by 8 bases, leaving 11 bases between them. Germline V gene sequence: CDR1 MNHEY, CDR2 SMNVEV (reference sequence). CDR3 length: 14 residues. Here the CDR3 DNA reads TGTGCCAGCAGTTTATCGTTTACGGGGGACACCATATATTTT. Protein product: CASSLSFTGDTIYF.

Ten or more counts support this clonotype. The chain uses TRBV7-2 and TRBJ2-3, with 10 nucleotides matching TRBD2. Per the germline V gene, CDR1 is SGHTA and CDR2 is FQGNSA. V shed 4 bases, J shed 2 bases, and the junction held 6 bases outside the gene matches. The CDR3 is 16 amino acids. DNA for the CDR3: TGTGCCAGCAGCTACCCACTAGCGGGGCACACAGATACGCAGTATTTT. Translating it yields CASSYPLAGHTDTQYF.

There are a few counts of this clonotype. The CDR3 sequence is CASSSPGQGSSYEQYV. In nucleotides, the CDR3 is TGTGCCAGCAGTTCCCCGGGACAGGGTTCTTCCTACGAGCAGTACGTC. This chain connects TRBV28 to TRBJ2-7; 9 positions match TRBD1. The junction had 8 bases not matched to a gene; V was cut back by 4 bases and J by 1 base. This CDR3 contains 16 residues. Germline CDR1 reads MDHEN; CDR2 reads SYDVKM.

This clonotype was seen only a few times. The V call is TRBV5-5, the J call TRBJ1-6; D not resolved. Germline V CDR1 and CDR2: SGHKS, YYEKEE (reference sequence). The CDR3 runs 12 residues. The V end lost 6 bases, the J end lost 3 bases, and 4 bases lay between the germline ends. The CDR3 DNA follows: TGTGCCAGCACCAACTATAATTCACCCCTCCACTTT. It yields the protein CASTNYNSPLHF. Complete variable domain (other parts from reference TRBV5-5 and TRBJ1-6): DAGVTQSPTHLIKTRGQQVTLRCSPISGHKSVSWYQQVLGQGPQFIFQYYEKEERGRGNFPDRFSARQFPNYSSELNVNALLLGDSALYLCASTNYNSPLHFGNGTRLTVT.

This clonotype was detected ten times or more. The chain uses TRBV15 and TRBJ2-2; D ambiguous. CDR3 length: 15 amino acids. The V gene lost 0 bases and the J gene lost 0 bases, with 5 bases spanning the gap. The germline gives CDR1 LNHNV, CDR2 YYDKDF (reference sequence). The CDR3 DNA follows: TGTGCCACCAGCAGAGATCGACCGAACACCGGGGAGCTGTTTTTT. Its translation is CATSRDRPNTGELFF.

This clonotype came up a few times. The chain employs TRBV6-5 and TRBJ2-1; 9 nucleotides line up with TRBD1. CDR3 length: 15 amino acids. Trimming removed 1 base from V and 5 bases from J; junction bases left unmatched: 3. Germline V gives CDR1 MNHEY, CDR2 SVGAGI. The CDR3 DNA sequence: TGTGCCAGCAGTTACTTTGGACAGGGGAACAATGAGCAGTTCTTC. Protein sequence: CASSYFGQGNNEQFF.

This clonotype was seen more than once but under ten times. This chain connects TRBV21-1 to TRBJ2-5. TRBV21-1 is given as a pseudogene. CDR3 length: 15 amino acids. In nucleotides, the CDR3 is TGTGCCAGCAGCAAATTGGTCAGATTCCAAGAGACCCAGTACTTC. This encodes CASSKLVRFQETQYF.

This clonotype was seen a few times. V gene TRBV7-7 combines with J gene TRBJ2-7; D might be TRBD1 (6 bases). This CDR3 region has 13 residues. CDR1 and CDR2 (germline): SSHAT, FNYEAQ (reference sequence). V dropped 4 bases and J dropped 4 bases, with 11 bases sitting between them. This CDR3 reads CASSSEQGYEQYF. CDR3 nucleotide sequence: TGTGCCAGCAGCTCGGAACAGGGTTACGAGCAGTACTTC. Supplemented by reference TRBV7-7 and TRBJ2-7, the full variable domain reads GAGVSQSPRYKVTKRGQDVTLRCDPISSHATLYWYQQALGQGPEFLTYFNYEAQPDKSGLPSDRFSAERPEGSISTLTIQRTEQRDSAMYRCASSSEQGYEQYFGPGTRLTVT.

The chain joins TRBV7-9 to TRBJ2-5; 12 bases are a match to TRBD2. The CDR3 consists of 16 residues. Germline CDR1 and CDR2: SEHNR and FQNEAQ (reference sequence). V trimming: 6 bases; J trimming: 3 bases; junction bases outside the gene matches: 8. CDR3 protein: CASSSTSGGFKETQYF. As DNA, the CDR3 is TGTGCCAGCAGTTCGACTAGCGGGGGCTTCAAAGAGACCCAGTACTTC.

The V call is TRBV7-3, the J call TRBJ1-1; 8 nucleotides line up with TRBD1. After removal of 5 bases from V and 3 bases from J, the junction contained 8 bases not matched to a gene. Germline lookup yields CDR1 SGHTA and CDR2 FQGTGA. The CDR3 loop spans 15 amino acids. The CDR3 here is CASSLQGGRHTEAFF. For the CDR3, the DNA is TGTGCCAGCAGCCTACAGGGGGGCCGTCACACTGAAGCTTTCTTT.

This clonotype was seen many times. Here the CDR3 DNA reads TGCAGTGCTAGAGACCCCCGCGGGGAGGGGCCTTTCTTT. It yields the protein CSARDPRGEGPFF. The chain couples TRBV20-1 to TRBJ1-1; D possibly corresponds to TRBD1 (5 bases). The CDR3 is made up of 13 amino acids. V gave up 0 bases and J gave up 12 bases, with 17 bases separating them. Germline CDR1 DFQATT, CDR2 SNEGSKA (reference sequence).

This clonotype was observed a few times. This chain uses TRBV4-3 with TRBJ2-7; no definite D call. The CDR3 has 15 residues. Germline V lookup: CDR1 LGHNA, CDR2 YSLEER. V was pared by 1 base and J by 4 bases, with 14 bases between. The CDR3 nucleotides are TGCGCCAGCAGCCAAGTTGCCCCCTCGCCTTACGAGCAGTACTTC. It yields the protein CASSQVAPSPYEQYF.

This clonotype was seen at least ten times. The CDR3 DNA reads as TGTGCCAGCAGCCAAGATCCAGCGGGGGGGTACAATGAGCAGTTCTTC. Translating it yields CASSQDPAGGYNEQFF. The chain recombines TRBV4-2 with TRBJ2-1, with 10 positions matching TRBD2. Germline V lookup: CDR1 LGHNA, CDR2 YNFKEQ. The CDR3 sequence is 16 residues long. The V segment lost 0 bases and the J segment 4 bases; nucleotides outside the gene matches: 3.

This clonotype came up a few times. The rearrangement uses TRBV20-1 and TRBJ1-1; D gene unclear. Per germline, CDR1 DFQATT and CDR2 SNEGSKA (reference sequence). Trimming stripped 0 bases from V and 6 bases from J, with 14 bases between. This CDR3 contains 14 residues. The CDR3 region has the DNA TGCAGTGCTAGAGATGTGCCCCGAGGCGCTGAAGCTTTCTTT. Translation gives CSARDVPRGAEAFF.

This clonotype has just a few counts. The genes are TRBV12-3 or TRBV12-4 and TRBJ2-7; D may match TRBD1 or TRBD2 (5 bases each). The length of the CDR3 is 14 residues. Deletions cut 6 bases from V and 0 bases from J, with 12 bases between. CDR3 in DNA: TGTGCCAGCAGCAGGGAGCGGAACTCCTACGAGCAGTACTTC. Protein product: CASSRERNSYEQYF.

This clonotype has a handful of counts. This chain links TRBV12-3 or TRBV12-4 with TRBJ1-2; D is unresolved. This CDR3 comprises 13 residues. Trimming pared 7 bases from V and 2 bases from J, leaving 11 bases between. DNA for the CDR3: TGTGCCAGCACCCTCGGCAGAAACTATGGCTACACCTTC. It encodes CASTLGRNYGYTF.

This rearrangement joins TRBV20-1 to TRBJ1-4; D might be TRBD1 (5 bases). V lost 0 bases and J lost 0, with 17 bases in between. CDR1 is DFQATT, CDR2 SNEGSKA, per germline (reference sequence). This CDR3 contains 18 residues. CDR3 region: CSARDPKGHFATNEKLFF. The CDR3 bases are TGCAGTGCTAGAGACCCGAAGGGGCACTTTGCAACTAATGAAAAACTGTTTTTT.

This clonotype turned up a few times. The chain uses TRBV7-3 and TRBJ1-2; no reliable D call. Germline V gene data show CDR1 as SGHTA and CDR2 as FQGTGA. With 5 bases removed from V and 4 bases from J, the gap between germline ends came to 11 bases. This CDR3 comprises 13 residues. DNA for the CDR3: TGTGCCAGCAGCCCGACCGGGCTCTATGGCTACACCTTC. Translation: CASSPTGLYGYTF.

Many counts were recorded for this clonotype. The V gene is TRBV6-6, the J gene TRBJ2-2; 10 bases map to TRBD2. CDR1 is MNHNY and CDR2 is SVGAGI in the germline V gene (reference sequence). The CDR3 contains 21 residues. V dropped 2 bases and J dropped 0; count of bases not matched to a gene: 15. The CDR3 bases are TGTGCCAGCAGTTACCCACCCCTAGCGGGGGCCAGTTCCCCGAACACCGGGGAGCTGTTTTTT. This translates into CASSYPPLAGASSPNTGELFF.

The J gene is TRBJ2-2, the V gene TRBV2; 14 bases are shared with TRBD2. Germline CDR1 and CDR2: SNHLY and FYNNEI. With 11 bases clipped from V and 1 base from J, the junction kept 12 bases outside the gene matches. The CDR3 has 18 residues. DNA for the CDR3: TGTGCCGGAGCCCCGGGACTAGCGGGGGCCTTGAACACCGGGGAGCTGTTTTTT. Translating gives CAGAPGLAGALNTGELFF.

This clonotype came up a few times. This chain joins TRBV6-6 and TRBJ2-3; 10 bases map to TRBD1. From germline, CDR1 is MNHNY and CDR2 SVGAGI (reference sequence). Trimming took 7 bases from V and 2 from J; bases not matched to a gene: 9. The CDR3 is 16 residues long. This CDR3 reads CASKPGTGAYTDTQYF. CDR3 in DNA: TGTGCCAGCAAGCCCGGGACAGGGGCGTACACAGATACGCAGTATTTT.

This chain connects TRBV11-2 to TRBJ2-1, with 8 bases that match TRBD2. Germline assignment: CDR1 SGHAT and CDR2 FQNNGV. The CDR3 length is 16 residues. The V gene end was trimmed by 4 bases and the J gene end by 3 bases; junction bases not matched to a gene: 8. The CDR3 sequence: CASSSDKRGSYNEQFF. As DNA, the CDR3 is TGTGCCAGCAGCTCAGACAAGCGGGGGAGCTACAATGAGCAGTTCTTC.

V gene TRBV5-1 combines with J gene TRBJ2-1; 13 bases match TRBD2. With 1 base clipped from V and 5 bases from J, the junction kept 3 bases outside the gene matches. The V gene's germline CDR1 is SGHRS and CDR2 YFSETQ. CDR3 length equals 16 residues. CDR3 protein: CASSLLTSGGHNEQFF. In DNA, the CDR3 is TGCGCCAGCAGCTTGCTGACTAGCGGGGGGCACAATGAGCAGTTCTTC.

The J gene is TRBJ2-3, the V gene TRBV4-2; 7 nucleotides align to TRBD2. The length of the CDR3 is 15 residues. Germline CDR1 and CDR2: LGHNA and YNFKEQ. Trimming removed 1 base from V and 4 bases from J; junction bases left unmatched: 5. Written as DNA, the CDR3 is TGTGCCAGCAGCCAAGCGGGAGGACTGTCAGATACGCAGTATTTT. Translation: CASSQAGGLSDTQYF.

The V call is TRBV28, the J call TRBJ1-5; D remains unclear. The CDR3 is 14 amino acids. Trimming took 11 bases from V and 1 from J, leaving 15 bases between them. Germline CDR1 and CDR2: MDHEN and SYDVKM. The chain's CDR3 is CARLDGRSNQPQHF. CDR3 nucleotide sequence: TGTGCCCGCCTGGATGGCCGGAGCAATCAGCCCCAGCATTTT.

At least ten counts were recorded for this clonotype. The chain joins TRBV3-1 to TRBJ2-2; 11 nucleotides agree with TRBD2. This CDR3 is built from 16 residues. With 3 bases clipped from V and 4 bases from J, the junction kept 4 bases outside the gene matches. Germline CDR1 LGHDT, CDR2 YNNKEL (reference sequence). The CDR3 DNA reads TGTGCCAGCAGCCACTCCGGGACTAGCGGCACCGGGGAGCTGTTTTTT. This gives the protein CASSHSGTSGTGELFF.

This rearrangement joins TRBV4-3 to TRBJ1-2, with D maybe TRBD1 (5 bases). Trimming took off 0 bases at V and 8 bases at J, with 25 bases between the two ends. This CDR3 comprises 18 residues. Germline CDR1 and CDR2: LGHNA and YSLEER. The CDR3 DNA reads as TGCGCCAGCAGCCAAGATCCCGTCGTGGGAACAGGTTCCTACGGCTACACCTTC. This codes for CASSQDPVVGTGSYGYTF.

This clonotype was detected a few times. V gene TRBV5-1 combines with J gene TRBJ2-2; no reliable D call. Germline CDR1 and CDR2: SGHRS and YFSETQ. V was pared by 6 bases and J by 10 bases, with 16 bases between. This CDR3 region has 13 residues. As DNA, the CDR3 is TGCGCCAGCACCCGTAACGGCCAGGAGGAGCTGTTTTTT. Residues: CASTRNGQEELFF.

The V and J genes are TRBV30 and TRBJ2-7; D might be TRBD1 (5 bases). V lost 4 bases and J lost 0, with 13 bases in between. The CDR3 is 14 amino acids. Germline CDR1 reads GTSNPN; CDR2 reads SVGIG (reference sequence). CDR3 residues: CAWTDSFGSYEQYF. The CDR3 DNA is TGTGCCTGGACCGACAGCTTTGGCTCCTACGAGCAGTACTTC.

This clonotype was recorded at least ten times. The CDR3 loop reads CASSASIGVTGELFF. Here the CDR3 DNA reads TGTGCCAGCAGTGCCTCGATAGGGGTCACCGGGGAGCTGTTTTTT. This chain connects TRBV12-3 or TRBV12-4 to TRBJ2-2; perhaps TRBD1 as D (5 bases). This CDR3 contains 15 residues. Trimming took 5 bases from V and 4 from J, leaving 14 bases between them.

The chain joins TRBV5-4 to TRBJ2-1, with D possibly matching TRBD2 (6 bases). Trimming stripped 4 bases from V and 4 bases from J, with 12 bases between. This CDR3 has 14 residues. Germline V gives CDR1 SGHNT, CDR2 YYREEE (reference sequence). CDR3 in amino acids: CASSASSEYNEQFF. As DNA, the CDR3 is TGTGCCAGCAGCGCATCTAGCGAGTACAATGAGCAGTTCTTC.

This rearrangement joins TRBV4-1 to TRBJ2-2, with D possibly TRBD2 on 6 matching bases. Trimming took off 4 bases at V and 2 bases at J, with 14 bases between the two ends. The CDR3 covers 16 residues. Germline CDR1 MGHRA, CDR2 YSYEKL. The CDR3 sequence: CASSRTTHSNTGELFF. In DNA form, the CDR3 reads TGCGCCAGCAGCCGGACTACTCACTCCAACACCGGGGAGCTGTTTTTT.